The entry that follows covers one T cell receptor (beta chain) sequence. Its matching antigen is unknown. The data originate from a study of pediatric ulcerative colitis. One to two pinch biopsies were taken from the rectum during colonoscopy. TCRdb's table, derived via immunoSEQ multiplex PCR, lists solely in-frame clones and lacks some. The sample lists 30,000 or so clones; approximately 78% were seen once. The CDR3 has 16 amino acids. Germline CDR1 SGHVS, CDR2 FQNEAQ. V gave up 3 bases and J gave up 2 bases, with 16 bases separating them. Findings of the study overall: Blood-rectal clonal overlap within each person was significantly higher in ulcerative colitis patients than controls. Substantially fewer templates came from a couple of patients' blood samples. All ulcerative colitis patients, but no controls, carried a couple of rectal clonotypes. Total lymphocyte DNA, not sorted subsets, was the template.

Material for sequencing was gut tissue. The receptor comes from a boy between 10 and 17 years old with mild ulcerative colitis. This rearrangement joins TRBV7-8 to TRBJ1-2; D is unresolved. DNA for the CDR3: TGTGCCAGCAGCTTCCCCGGACTGAGGCCCAACTATGGCTACACCTTC. Its protein product is CASSFPGLRPNYGYTF.